These 7 T cell receptor beta chains share one sample of origin, sequenced in a study of shared clonotypes between healthy human individuals. CD45RO-negative, CCR7-selected cells formed the naive CD8 fraction, which excluded terminally differentiated effector memory CD45RA+ cells. The assay was immunoSEQ multiplex PCR, and TCRdb's table has in-frame clones only and misses some. This table holds roughly 2 million clones, approximately 94% found once. The sequenced material came from naive CD8+ T cells sorted from blood. The receptor source for this set is a man between 18 and 29 years old in good health.

The V and J genes are TRBV6-1 and TRBJ1-3; no definite D call. The CDR3 runs 15 residues. Germline-derived CDR1 and CDR2 are MNHNS and SASEGT. Trimming pared 0 bases from V and 0 bases from J, leaving 6 bases between. The CDR3 region has the DNA TGTGCCAGCAGTGAAGCTCCGATCTCTGGAAACACCATATATTTT. Translated, it gives CASSEAPISGNTIYF.

The rearrangement links TRBV7-2 to TRBJ2-5; possible D gene TRBD2, 7 bases. The CDR3 runs 16 residues. The germline V and J ends were trimmed by 6 bases and 2 bases, with 19 bases remaining between them. Germline V CDR1 and CDR2: SGHTA, FQGNSA. The CDR3 here is CASSSSGEGEQETQYF. Here the CDR3 DNA reads TGTGCCAGCAGTTCCTCGGGGGAGGGGGAACAAGAGACCCAGTACTTC.

The chain recombines TRBV13 with TRBJ2-7, with a possible D match to TRBD2 (7 bases). The CDR3 length is 17 residues. V was trimmed by 4 bases and J by 2 bases, leaving 21 bases between them. Germline CDR1 PRHDT, CDR2 FYEKMQ (reference sequence). The CDR3, as DNA: TGTGCCAGCAGCTCCAGGGAGGGGGGTAGACTCGCCTACGAGCAGTACTTC. Amino acids: CASSSREGGRLAYEQYF.

The chain links TRBV6-6 to TRBJ1-1, with D hard to call. Per germline, CDR1 MNHNY and CDR2 SVGAGI (reference sequence). Trimming left V 7 bases short and J 0 bases short, with 15 bases between. This CDR3 has 15 amino acids. The CDR3 region has the DNA TGTGCCAGCAACCTCTGGGTCGGCCTGAACACTGAAGCTTTCTTT. Translation: CASNLWVGLNTEAFF.

The chain links TRBV5-6 to TRBJ2-5; a weak D match, TRBD1 (5 bases). The CDR3 is made up of 16 amino acids. Germline V CDR1 and CDR2: SGHDT, YYEEEE. V gave up 5 bases and J gave up 2 bases, with 19 bases separating them. CDR3 protein: CASSYIHDSAQETQYF. CDR3 sequence (DNA): TGTGCCAGCAGTTATATTCACGACAGCGCACAAGAGACCCAGTACTTC.

The genes are TRBV5-1 and TRBJ2-7, with 8 bases fitting TRBD1. V gave up 0 bases and J gave up 0 bases; unmatched junction bases: 8. The CDR3 spans 17 residues. Germline CDR1 reads SGHRS; CDR2 reads YFSETQ. The CDR3 here is CASSLEARTGFSYEQYF. CDR3 DNA: TGCGCCAGCAGCTTGGAGGCTCGGACAGGGTTCTCCTACGAGCAGTACTTC. Full variable domain (missing parts from reference TRBV5-1 and TRBJ2-7): KAGVTQTPRYLIKTRGQQVTLSCSPISGHRSVSWYQQTPGQGLQFLFEYFSETQRNKGNFPGRFSGRQFSNSRSEMNVSTLELGDSALYLCASSLEARTGFSYEQYFGPGTRLTVT.

V gene TRBV29-1 combines with J gene TRBJ1-2, with TRBD1 as a possible D gene (5 bases). Germline-derived CDR1 and CDR2 are SQVTM and ANQGSEA. The CDR3 is 14 amino acids. V shed 6 bases and J shed 10 bases, with 24 bases lying between them. CDR3 region: CSVPTGDPQNFYTF. CDR3 nucleotide sequence: TGCAGCGTACCGACCGGGGACCCCCAGAACTTCTACACCTTC.